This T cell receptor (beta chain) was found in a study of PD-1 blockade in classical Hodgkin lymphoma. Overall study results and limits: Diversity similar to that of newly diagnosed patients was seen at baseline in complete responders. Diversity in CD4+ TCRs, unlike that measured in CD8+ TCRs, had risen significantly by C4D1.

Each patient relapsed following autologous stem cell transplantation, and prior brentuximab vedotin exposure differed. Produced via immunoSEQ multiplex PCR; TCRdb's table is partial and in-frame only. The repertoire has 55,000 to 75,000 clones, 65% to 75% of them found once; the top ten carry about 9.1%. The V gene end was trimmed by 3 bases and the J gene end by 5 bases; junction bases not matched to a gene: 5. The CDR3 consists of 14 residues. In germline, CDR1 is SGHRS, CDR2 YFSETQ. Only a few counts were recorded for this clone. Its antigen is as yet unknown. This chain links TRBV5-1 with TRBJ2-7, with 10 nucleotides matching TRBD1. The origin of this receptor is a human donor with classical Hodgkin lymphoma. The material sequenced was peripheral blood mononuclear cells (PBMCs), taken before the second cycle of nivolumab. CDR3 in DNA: TGCGCCAGCAGCTGGGGGACAGGGGCCAACGAGCAGTACTTC. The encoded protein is CASSWGTGANEQYF.